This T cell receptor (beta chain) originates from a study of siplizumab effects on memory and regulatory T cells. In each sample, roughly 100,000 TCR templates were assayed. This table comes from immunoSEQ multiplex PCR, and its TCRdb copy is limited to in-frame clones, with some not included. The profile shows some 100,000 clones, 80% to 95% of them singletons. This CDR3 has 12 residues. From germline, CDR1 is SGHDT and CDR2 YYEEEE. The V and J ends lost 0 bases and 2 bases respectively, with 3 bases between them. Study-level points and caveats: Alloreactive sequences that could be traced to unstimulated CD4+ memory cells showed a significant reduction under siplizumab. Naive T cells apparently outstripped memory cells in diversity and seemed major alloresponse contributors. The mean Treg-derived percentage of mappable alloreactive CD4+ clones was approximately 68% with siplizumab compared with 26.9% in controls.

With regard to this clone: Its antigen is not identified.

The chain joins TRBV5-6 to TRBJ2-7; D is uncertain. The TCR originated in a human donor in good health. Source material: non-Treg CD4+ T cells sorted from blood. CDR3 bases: TGTGCCAGCAGCTTGGCCACCTACGAGCAGTACTTC. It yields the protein CASSLATYEQYF.